A single sample gave rise to the 10 T cell receptor beta chains below, sequenced in a study of shared T cell receptors in the human thymus. Sequenced by immunoSEQ multiplex PCR; TCRdb stores in-frame clones only, minus some. This table has 630,000 or so clones, approximately 87% appearing once. These data are also associated with another study on human thymus T cells.

Specimen: thymocytes. The source of these receptors is a boy under three years old with a congenital heart defect.

This clone was found once. The chain uses TRBV28 and TRBJ2-7; 12 bases map to TRBD2. Per germline, CDR1 MDHEN and CDR2 SYDVKM. J gave up 6 bases and V 5 bases, and 11 bases lay outside the gene matches. The CDR3 contains 16 residues. CDR3 sequence reads: CASSPRLAGGWCEQYF. The CDR3 coding sequence is TGTGCCAGCAGTCCCCGGCTAGCGGGGGGGTGGTGCGAGCAGTACTTC.

As for this clone: Likely a read error: the CDR3 ends without its conserved phenylalanine or tryptophan. Because the CDR3's place on the DNA is in doubt, the DNA is left out and the CDR3 is given as listed by TCRdb. The V call is TRBV20-1, the J call TRBJ1-2; TRBD1 reflects the table's D call only, with no check against the DNA. The CDR3 is 11 amino acids long, termini counted. The germline CDR1 and CDR2 sequences are DFQATT and SNEGSKA (reference sequence). This CDR3 reads CSARVRTLGRG.

V is TRBV14 and J is TRBJ1-6; tentative D call: TRBD1 (5 bases). This CDR3 has 14 residues. Trimming shortened V by 0 bases and J by 7 bases, and 7 bases separated the two germline ends. Germline V gene sequence: CDR1 SGHDN, CDR2 FVKESK. In DNA, the CDR3 is TGTGCCAGCAGCCAAGATGGGGGGAATTCACCCCTCCACTTT. This gives the protein CASSQDGGNSPLHF.

The chain is built from TRBV7-9 and TRBJ1-2; the D is unclear. Germline CDR1 is SEHNR and CDR2 is FQNEAQ (reference sequence). Trimming removed 5 bases from V and 8 bases from J, with 18 bases in between. The CDR3 contains 14 residues. The CDR3 nucleotides are TGTGCCAGCAGCCAAATTCGAAACTGCGGGGGCTACACCTTC. This sequence encodes CASSQIRNCGGYTF.

The chain combines TRBV10-3 with TRBJ1-5; D perhaps matches TRBD1 (6 bases). Germline CDR1 ENHRY, CDR2 SYGVKD. The V gene lost 4 bases and the J gene lost 4 bases, with 8 bases spanning the gap. This CDR3 spans 13 amino acids. CDR3 nucleotide sequence: TGTGCCATCAGTGTCGGACAGAATCAGCCCCAGCATTTT. Translating it yields CAISVGQNQPQHF.

The chain links TRBV19 to TRBJ2-5, with D perhaps matching TRBD1 (5 bases). The CDR3 covers 13 residues. Germline-derived CDR1 and CDR2 are LNHDA and SQIVND (reference sequence). The V end was cut by 5 bases, the J end by 4 bases, with 11 bases between. The CDR3 region is CASSVIGVETQYF. The CDR3 nucleotides are TGTGCCAGTAGTGTTATAGGGGTAGAGACCCAGTACTTC.

The chain couples TRBV27 to TRBJ2-1; 7 nucleotides line up with TRBD2. V trimming: 5 bases; J trimming: 4 bases; junction bases outside the gene matches: 14. Germline V lookup: CDR1 MNHEY, CDR2 SMNVEV (reference sequence). The CDR3 covers 17 residues. In DNA form, the CDR3 reads TGTGCCAGCAGTCCCCCCCCCACTAGCGCGTCTTACAATGAGCAGTTCTTC. It yields the protein CASSPPPTSASYNEQFF.

The V gene is TRBV10-3, the J gene TRBJ1-2; tentatively, D is TRBD1 (5 bases). Germline lookup yields CDR1 ENHRY and CDR2 SYGVKD. V lost 4 bases to trimming and J lost 3 bases, with 30 bases between them. This CDR3 comprises 20 residues. The CDR3 loop reads CAISAEQPPGSVRVDYGYTF. As DNA, the CDR3 is TGTGCCATCAGTGCTGAACAACCCCCTGGGTCGGTCAGGGTCGACTATGGCTACACCTTC.

The rearrangement links TRBV28 to TRBJ1-1; a possible D gene is TRBD1 (6 bases). Trimming left V 2 bases short and J 4 bases short, with 14 bases between. CDR1 is MDHEN and CDR2 is SYDVKM in the germline V gene. CDR3 size: 15 residues. The CDR3 coding sequence is TGTGCCAGCAGTTTAATACGACAGGTTGGCACTGAAGCTTTCTTT. This gives the protein CASSLIRQVGTEAFF.

The chain combines TRBV6-1 with TRBJ1-5, with D possibly TRBD1 on 5 matching bases. Trimming removed 2 bases from V and 0 bases from J, with 11 bases in between. The germline CDR1 and CDR2 sequences are MNHNS and SASEGT. The CDR3 length is 16 residues. CDR3 protein: CASSEFGGDSNQPQHF. The CDR3 DNA is TGTGCCAGCAGTGAATTTGGGGGGGATAGCAATCAGCCCCAGCATTTT.